One sample yielded the 8 T cell receptor beta chains listed below, sequenced in a study of regulatory T cells in long-lasting Graves disease. Arm-PCR with iRepertoire HTBI primers amplified the CDR3 regions for these TCR beta libraries. TCRdb processed the multiplex PCR reads anew with MiXCR; each CDR3 protein has one entry. Of approximately 440,000 distinct CDR3 sequences listed, roughly a quarter are singletons. Time point here: persistent/refractory GD, antithyroid drugs over 5 years with positive TRAb. PBMC RNA served as the TCR library source. Specimen: peripheral blood mononuclear cells (PBMCs), collected when the disease was refractory, from a patient treated with antithyroid drugs. The source is a female donor with Graves disease.

This clonotype was seen only a few times. The genes are TRBV5-1 and TRBJ2-2; TRBD2 is a possible D gene (5 bases). The germline CDR1 and CDR2 sequences are SGHRS and YFSETQ. The CDR3 spans 14 residues. V was cut by 2 bases and J by 4 bases, with 9 bases left in between. Here the CDR3 DNA reads TGCGCCAGCAGCTTAAACGAGGGCACCGGGGAGCTGTTTTTT. As protein: CASSLNEGTGELFF.

This clonotype turned up a few times. This chain links TRBV19 with TRBJ2-7; possibly TRBD2 for D (6 bases). This CDR3 has 14 residues. Germline values: CDR1 LNHDA, CDR2 SQIVND (reference sequence). Between the trimmed V and J ends, which lost 3 bases and 7 bases, there was a span of 16 bases. In nucleotides, the CDR3 is TGTGCCAGTAGTATTCTGCAGGGAGGTGGGGAGCAGTACTTC. This gives the protein CASSILQGGGEQYF.

The V call is TRBV5-1, the J call TRBJ1-1, with D perhaps matching TRBD1 (6 bases). The V gene lost 0 bases and the J gene lost 2 bases, with 11 bases spanning the gap. Per germline, CDR1 SGHRS and CDR2 YFSETQ. The CDR3 has 15 residues. CDR3 DNA: TGCGCCAGCAGCTTGGAGCAGGGGCTCAACACTGAAGCTTTCTTT. The encoded protein is CASSLEQGLNTEAFF.

The V gene is TRBV15, the J gene TRBJ2-5; 10 bases are shared with TRBD2. CDR1 and CDR2 from the germline V gene are LNHNV and YYDKDF (reference sequence). The CDR3 has 18 residues. With 0 bases clipped from V and 5 bases from J, the junction kept 12 bases outside the gene matches. The CDR3, as DNA: TGTGCCACCAGCAGAGATCTCCTAGCGGGAGCTGTGGTGGAGACCCAGTACTTC. Encoded protein: CATSRDLLAGAVVETQYF.

This clonotype was seen only a few times. The chain recombines TRBV29-1 with TRBJ2-1; tentatively, D is TRBD2 (6 bases). This CDR3 is 14 amino acids long. With 5 bases removed from V and 1 base from J, the gap between germline ends came to 12 bases. CDR1 and CDR2 (germline): SQVTM, ANQGSEA. As DNA, the CDR3 is TGCAGCGTTCTTGGAGGGAGGTCCTACAATGAGCAGTTCTTC. Its protein is CSVLGGRSYNEQFF.

This clonotype was seen a few times. DNA for the CDR3: TGTGCCAGCAGCGAGGGTGTCAGTCTTTACTCTGGAAACACCATATATTTT. It is translated as CASSEGVSLYSGNTIYF. The chain joins TRBV25-1 to TRBJ1-3; D remains unclear. The germline V and J ends were trimmed by 6 bases and 0 bases, with 18 bases remaining between them. Germline V gene lookup returns CDR1 MGHDK and CDR2 SYGVNS. The CDR3 is 17 amino acids.

V gene TRBV14 combines with J gene TRBJ1-1; a possible D gene is TRBD1 (5 bases). V lost 1 base to trimming and J lost 5 bases, with 14 bases between them. The CDR3 is 15 amino acids. Germline V CDR1 and CDR2: SGHDN, FVKESK. The DNA of the CDR3 is TGTGCCAGCAGCCAAGGTCTAGGGGCTGGGACTGAAGCTTTCTTT. Translating gives CASSQGLGAGTEAFF.

The chain recombines TRBV7-9 with TRBJ1-2, with 8 bases matching TRBD1. V lost 7 bases and J lost 4; bases outside the gene matches: 5. CDR3 size: 13 residues. CDR1 is SEHNR, CDR2 FQNEAQ, per germline (reference sequence). The CDR3: CASTPGQVYGYTF. The CDR3 coding sequence is TGTGCCAGCACCCCGGGACAGGTCTATGGCTACACCTTC. The full variable domain, its missing parts supplied by reference TRBV7-9 and TRBJ1-2, is DTGVSQNPRHKITKRGQNVTFRCDPISEHNRLYWYRQTLGQGPEFLTYFQNEAQLEKSRLLSDRFSAERPKGSFSTLEIQRTEQGDSAMYLCASTPGQVYGYTFGSGTRLTVV.